Below, 18 T cell receptor beta chains from the same sample are listed, as sequenced in a study of blood T cell repertoires in COVID-19 (dated by TCRdb to the early 2020s). Libraries were prepared through the immunoSEQ multiplex PCR assay. TCRdb took over this immuneACCESS table, retaining in-frame rearrangements with V and J assigned. Such tables are incomplete; in checked studies, under half of the missing clones stem from an unresolved V gene, and the remainder is unexplained. Recorded for this sample are 44,000 or so clones; roughly 80% of them occurred a single time. 4% to 5.5% of the sample lies in the top ten. Material for sequencing was peripheral blood. All receptors derive from a man in his forties or fifties with active COVID-19.

Only one count was recorded for this clone. The chain combines TRBV7-6 with TRBJ2-2; a weak D match, TRBD2 (6 bases). V lost 5 bases to trimming and J lost 5 bases, with 18 bases between them. The germline gives CDR1 SGHVS, CDR2 FNYEAQ. The CDR3 runs to 16 residues. For the CDR3, the DNA is TGTGCCAGCAGCCCACCCGGCAGCGGGCGGACCGGGGAGCTGTTTTTT. Its protein is CASSPPGSGRTGELFF.

The chain joins TRBV5-8 to TRBJ1-4; a weak D match, TRBD1 (6 bases). The germline gives CDR1 SGHTS, CDR2 YDEGEE. The CDR3 contains 15 residues. Trimming removed 4 bases from V and 5 bases from J, with 15 bases in between. The chain's CDR3 is CASSTGQRKNEKLFF. In nucleotides, the CDR3 is TGTGCCAGCAGCACAGGACAGAGGAAGAATGAAAAACTGTTTTTT. Full variable domain (outside the CDR3, taken from reference TRBV5-8 and TRBJ1-4): EAGVTQSPTHLIKTRGQQATLRCSPISGHTSVYWYQQALGLGLQFLLWYDEGEERNRGNFPPRFSGRQFPNYSSELNVNALELEDSALYLCASSTGQRKNEKLFFGSGTQLSVL.

This chain joins TRBV15 and TRBJ2-7; D is possibly TRBD1 (7 bases). Germline CDR1 LNHNV, CDR2 YYDKDF (reference sequence). The CDR3 spans 14 residues. V lost 3 bases and J 5 bases, leaving 14 bases between the germline ends. The CDR3 here is CATSSNQGGDEQYF. In nucleotides, the CDR3 is TGTGCCACCAGCAGTAATCAGGGGGGTGACGAGCAGTACTTC.

CDR3 in DNA: TGTGCCAGCAAAGGCGGGTTTTCCTACGAGCAGTACTTC. Amino acid sequence: CASKGGFSYEQYF. The chain links TRBV27 to TRBJ2-7; D may be TRBD2 (5 bases). The CDR3 covers 13 residues. Trimming stripped 7 bases from V and 1 base from J, with 11 bases between. Per the germline V gene, CDR1 is MNHEY and CDR2 is SMNVEV (reference sequence).

The J gene is TRBJ2-7, the V gene TRBV5-1; 7 nucleotides agree with TRBD1. Germline V gene sequence: CDR1 SGHRS, CDR2 YFSETQ. The CDR3 totals 14 residues. V shed 4 bases, J shed 7 bases, and the junction held 11 bases outside the gene matches. CDR3 nucleotides: TGCGCCAGCAGCGCCCCGACAGGGTTGGAGGAGCAGTACTTC. Translating it yields CASSAPTGLEEQYF. The full variable domain, in which reference TRBV5-1 and TRBJ2-7 provide the parts outside the CDR3, is KAGVTQTPRYLIKTRGQQVTLSCSPISGHRSVSWYQQTPGQGLQFLFEYFSETQRNKGNFPGRFSGRQFSNSRSEMNVSTLELGDSALYLCASSAPTGLEEQYFGPGTRLTVT.

The gene calls are TRBV18 and TRBJ2-3; 14 bases line up with TRBD2. The CDR3 spans 16 residues. The germline gives CDR1 KGHSH, CDR2 LQKENI. V shed 3 bases and J 5 bases; nucleotides not matched to a gene: 4. CDR3 region: CASSPQGLAGGDTQYF. The CDR3 DNA reads TGTGCCAGCTCACCCCAAGGACTAGCGGGAGGAGATACGCAGTATTTT.

The CDR3 nucleotides read TGTGCCAGCAGTTTGGGGGGTGGCTACACCTTC. It translates to CASSLGGGYTF. This chain links TRBV6-2 or TRBV6-3 with TRBJ1-2, with D possibly being TRBD1 (5 bases). The CDR3 covers 11 residues. V shed 4 bases and J shed 7 bases, with 7 bases lying between them. Germline V gene lookup returns CDR1 MNHEY and CDR2 SVGEGT.

This chain uses TRBV3-1 (or the pseudogene TRBV3-2) with TRBJ1-3, with D tentatively TRBD1 (5 bases). This CDR3 comprises 14 residues. V lost 5 bases, J lost 2 bases, and 10 bases lay in between. Looked up from germline, CDR1 is LGHDT and CDR2 is YNNKEL (reference sequence). The CDR3 spells CASSGQAPGNTIYF. CDR3 in DNA: TGTGCCAGCAGCGGACAAGCGCCTGGAAACACCATATATTTT.

V and J are TRBV7-8 and TRBJ2-7; 8 positions match TRBD1. V lost 5 bases and J lost 2; bases outside the gene matches: 5. This CDR3 contains 14 residues. From germline, CDR1 is SGHVS and CDR2 FQNEAQ. CDR3 loop: CASSLDRGAYEQYF. Here the CDR3 DNA reads TGTGCCAGCAGCCTCGACAGGGGAGCCTACGAGCAGTACTTC.

The V call is TRBV27, the J call TRBJ2-1; 14 bases match TRBD2. This CDR3 has 15 residues. Trimming removed 7 bases from V and 3 bases from J; junction bases left unmatched: 2. CDR1 MNHEY and CDR2 SMNVEV come from the germline V gene (reference sequence). Here the CDR3 DNA reads TGTGCCAGCAAGACTAGCGGGGGGGACTACAATGAGCAGTTCTTC. This translates into CASKTSGGDYNEQFF.

The chain combines TRBV6-5 with TRBJ1-3; perhaps TRBD1 as D (5 bases). The CDR3 is made up of 15 amino acids. The germline gives CDR1 MNHEY, CDR2 SVGAGI. Trimming shortened V by 2 bases and J by 2 bases, and 10 bases separated the two germline ends. This CDR3 reads CASSYAGDAGNTIYF. The DNA of the CDR3 is TGTGCCAGCAGTTACGCGGGGGACGCTGGAAACACCATATATTTT.

The chain couples TRBV9 to TRBJ1-2; TRBD1 matches at 7 bases. Germline CDR1 is SGDLS and CDR2 is YYNGEE. With V trimmed by 4 bases and J by 1 base, 10 bases remained unmatched. The CDR3 loop spans 16 amino acids. CDR3 coding DNA: TGTGCCAGCAGCTTATCATCGGGACAGAATAACTATGGCTACACCTTC. Protein: CASSLSSGQNNYGYTF. Variable domain in full (rest from reference TRBV9 and TRBJ1-2): DSGVTQTPKHLITATGQRVTLRCSPRSGDLSVYWYQQSLDQGLQFLIQYYNGEERAKGNILERFSAQQFPDLHSELNLSSLELGDSALYFCASSLSSGQNNYGYTFGSGTRLTVV.

The chain carries TRBV6-5 and TRBJ1-1; tentative D call: TRBD1 (6 bases). Trimming stripped 6 bases from V and 4 bases from J, with 15 bases between. The CDR3 spans 14 residues. The V gene's germline CDR1 is MNHEY and CDR2 SVGAGI. The CDR3 reads CASSYRVGGTEAFF. The CDR3, as DNA: TGTGCCAGCAGCTACAGGGTGGGGGGCACTGAAGCTTTCTTT.

Written as DNA, the CDR3 is TGTGCCAGCAGCCGGGGCCCCTTGAACACCGGGGAGCTGTTTTTT. Its protein product is CASSRGPLNTGELFF. This chain links TRBV3-1 (or the pseudogene TRBV3-2) with TRBJ2-2; a possible D gene is TRBD1 (5 bases). V shed 4 bases and J shed 1 base, with 10 bases lying between them. The CDR3 is 15 residues long. The V gene's germline CDR1 is LGHDT and CDR2 YNNKEL (reference sequence).

This chain uses TRBV5-1 with TRBJ2-2; the D is unclear. The germline V gene has CDR1 SGHRS and CDR2 YFSETQ. This CDR3 is 14 amino acids long. V lost 4 bases and J 6 bases, leaving 13 bases between the germline ends. DNA of the CDR3: TGCGCCAGCAGCCTGGTGAGGTTAGCCGGGGAGCTGTTTTTT. This gives the protein CASSLVRLAGELFF.

V usage is TRBV6-2 or TRBV6-3 and J usage is TRBJ2-7; D remains unclear. Trimming shortened V by 4 bases and J by 6 bases, and 16 bases separated the two germline ends. The CDR3 contains 14 residues. Germline CDR1 is MNHEY and CDR2 is SVGEGT. The CDR3 sequence is CASSFQSGLPEQYF. The CDR3 DNA is TGTGCCAGCAGTTTCCAATCTGGGCTTCCCGAGCAGTACTTC.

V gene TRBV11-2 combines with J gene TRBJ1-1; TRBD1 matches at 10 bases. The CDR3 is 15 amino acids. CDR1 is SGHAT, CDR2 FQNNGV, per germline. V lost 5 bases, J lost 10 bases, and 13 bases stayed unmatched. The DNA for the CDR3 is TGTGCCAGCAGCCCGATGACAGGGGGCAGGCCCGGAGCTTTCTTT. Translation gives CASSPMTGGRPGAFF. Based on the CDR3 plus reference TRBV11-2 and TRBJ1-1, the full variable domain is EAGVAQSPRYKIIEKRQSVAFWCNPISGHATLYWYQQILGQGPKLLIQFQNNGVVDDSQLPKDRFSAERLKGVDSTLKIQPAKLEDSAVYLCASSPMTGGRPGAFFGQGTRLTVV.

The chain employs TRBV2 and TRBJ1-2; D call uncertain. V was clipped by 4 bases and J by 0 bases, with 9 bases between them. The CDR3 is 14 residues long. CDR1 is SNHLY and CDR2 is FYNNEI in the germline V gene. CDR3: CASSGNVANYGYTF. CDR3 sequence (DNA): TGTGCCAGCAGTGGCAATGTAGCTAACTATGGCTACACCTTC.